This TCR beta chain was sequenced during a study of tumor-infiltrating lymphocytes in primary liver carcinoma. Study details: The study included patients who were men and women aged 30 to 69 years. All lesions had stage T1-T3 N0M0 and roughly 4.2 to 10 cm widths.

The CDR3 contains 14 residues. In germline, CDR1 is SGHAT, CDR2 FQNNGV. Scientists recovered RNA and DNA together from approximately 20-30 mg of unsorted bulk tissue. Five discrete regions of every tumor underwent sampling. As concerns this clonotype: Sequence at one end of the junction differs from germline and may be a read error.

Making TCR beta cDNA involved around 510 ng total RNA and a constant-region primer. Nested multiplex PCR, run for three rounds with slightly modified ARM-PCR, yielded TCR beta libraries. Amplification in the first two PCR rounds was performed using TRBV1-TRBV30 forward primers and a C-beta reverse primer for roughly 9 cycles each. TCRdb re-called the multiplex PCR reads through MiXCR, storing one row per CDR3 protein. The sample consists of tens of thousands of distinct CDR3 sequences, around 73% of them appearing once. Sequences were obtained from liver tumor tissue from sampling region 5. Described subset: tumor region T5, tumor centre. The rearrangement links TRBV11-2 to TRBJ2-1, with 7 bases fitting TRBD2. The clonotype originates from a man aged 35-49 years with primary liver carcinoma and hepatitis B virus infection. This CDR3 reads CASSTSEFCNDQFF. The DNA for the CDR3 is TGTGCCAGCAGTACTAGCGAGTTCTGCAATGATCAGTTCTTC.